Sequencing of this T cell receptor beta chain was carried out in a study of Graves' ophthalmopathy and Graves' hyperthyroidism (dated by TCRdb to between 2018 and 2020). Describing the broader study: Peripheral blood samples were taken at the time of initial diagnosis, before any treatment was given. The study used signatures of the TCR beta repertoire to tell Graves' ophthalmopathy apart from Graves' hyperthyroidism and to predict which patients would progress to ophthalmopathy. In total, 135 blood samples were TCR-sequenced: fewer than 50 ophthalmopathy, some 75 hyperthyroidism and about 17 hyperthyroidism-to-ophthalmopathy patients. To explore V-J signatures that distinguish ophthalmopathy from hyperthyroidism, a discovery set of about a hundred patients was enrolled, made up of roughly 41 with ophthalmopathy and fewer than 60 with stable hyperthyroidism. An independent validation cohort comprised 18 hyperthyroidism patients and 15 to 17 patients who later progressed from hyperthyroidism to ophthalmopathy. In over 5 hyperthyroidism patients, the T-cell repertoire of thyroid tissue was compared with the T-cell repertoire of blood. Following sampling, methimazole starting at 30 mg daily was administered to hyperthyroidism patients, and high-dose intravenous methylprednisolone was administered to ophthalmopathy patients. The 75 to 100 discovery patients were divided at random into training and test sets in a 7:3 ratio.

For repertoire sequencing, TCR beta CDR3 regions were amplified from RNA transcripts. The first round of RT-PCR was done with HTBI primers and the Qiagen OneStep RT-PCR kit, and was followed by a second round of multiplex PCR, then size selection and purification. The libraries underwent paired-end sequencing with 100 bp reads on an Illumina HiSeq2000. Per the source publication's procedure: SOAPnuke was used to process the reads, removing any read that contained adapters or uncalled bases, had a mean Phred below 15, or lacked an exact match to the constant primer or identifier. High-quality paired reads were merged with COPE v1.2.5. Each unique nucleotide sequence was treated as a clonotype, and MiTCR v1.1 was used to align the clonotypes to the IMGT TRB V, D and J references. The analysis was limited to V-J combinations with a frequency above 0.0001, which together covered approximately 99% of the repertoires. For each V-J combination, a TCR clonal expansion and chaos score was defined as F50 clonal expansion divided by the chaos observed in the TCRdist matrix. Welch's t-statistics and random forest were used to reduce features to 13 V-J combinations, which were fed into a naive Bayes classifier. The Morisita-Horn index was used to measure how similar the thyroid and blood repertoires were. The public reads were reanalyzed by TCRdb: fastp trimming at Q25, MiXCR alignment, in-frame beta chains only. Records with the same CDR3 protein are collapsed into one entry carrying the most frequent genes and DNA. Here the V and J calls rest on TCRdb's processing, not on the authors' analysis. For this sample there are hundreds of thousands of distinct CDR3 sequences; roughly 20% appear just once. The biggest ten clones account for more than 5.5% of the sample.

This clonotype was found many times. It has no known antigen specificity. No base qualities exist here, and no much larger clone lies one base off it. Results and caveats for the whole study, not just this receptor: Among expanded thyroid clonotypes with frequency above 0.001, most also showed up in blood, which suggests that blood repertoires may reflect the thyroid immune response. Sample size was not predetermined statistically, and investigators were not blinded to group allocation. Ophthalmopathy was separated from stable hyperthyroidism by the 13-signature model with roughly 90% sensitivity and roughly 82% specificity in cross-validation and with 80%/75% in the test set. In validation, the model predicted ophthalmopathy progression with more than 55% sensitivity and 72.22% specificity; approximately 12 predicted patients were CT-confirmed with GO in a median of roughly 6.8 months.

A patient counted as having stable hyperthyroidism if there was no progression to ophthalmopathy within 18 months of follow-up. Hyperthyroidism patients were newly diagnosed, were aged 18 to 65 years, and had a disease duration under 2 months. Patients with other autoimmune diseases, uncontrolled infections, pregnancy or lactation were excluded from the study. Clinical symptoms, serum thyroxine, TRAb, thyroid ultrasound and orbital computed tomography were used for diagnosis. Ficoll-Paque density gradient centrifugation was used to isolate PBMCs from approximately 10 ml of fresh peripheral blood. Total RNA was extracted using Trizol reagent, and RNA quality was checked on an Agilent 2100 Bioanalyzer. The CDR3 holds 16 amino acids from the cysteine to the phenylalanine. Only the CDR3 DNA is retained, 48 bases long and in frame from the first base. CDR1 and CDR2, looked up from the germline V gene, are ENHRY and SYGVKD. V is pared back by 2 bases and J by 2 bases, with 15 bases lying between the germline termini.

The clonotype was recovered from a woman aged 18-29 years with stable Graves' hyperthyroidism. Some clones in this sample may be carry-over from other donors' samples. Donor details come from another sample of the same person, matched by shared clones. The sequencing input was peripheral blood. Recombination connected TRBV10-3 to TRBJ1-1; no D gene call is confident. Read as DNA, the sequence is TGTGCCATCAGTGAGCGAGTGGGCTCGGACAACACTGAAGCTTTCTTT. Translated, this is CAISERVGSDNTEAFF.